Below are 13 T cell receptor beta chains sequenced from a single sample in a study of T cell clones after liver transplantation (dated by TCRdb to about 2019). Library preparation employed the immunoSEQ multiplex PCR assay. Sourced from immuneACCESS, this table was stored by TCRdb with only in-frame sequences that have V and J called. A share of the clones is absent; for the studies checked, an unresolved V gene accounts for under half, and the remainder has no known explanation. The sample data list more than 10,000 clones, and around 74% of these were observed just once. The top ten clonotypes cover over 25% of the sample. Sequenced here: CD8+ T cells from blood, sampled at the 22-month timepoint. The receptor set was obtained from a human patient who received a liver transplant. After a transplant, not all T cells may be the patient's own; some may come from the graft donor.

V is TRBV6-6 and J is TRBJ2-7; D uncertain. The CDR3 has 10 amino acids. The V gene's germline CDR1 is MNHNY and CDR2 SVGAGI (reference sequence). V was trimmed by 6 bases and J by 3 bases, leaving 3 bases between them. The DNA of the CDR3 is TGTGCCAGCAGGGGCTACGAGCAGTACTTC. Translating gives CASRGYEQYF.

The chain carries TRBV9 and TRBJ1-2; D might be TRBD1 (6 bases). The CDR3 sequence is 16 residues long. Germline V gene sequence: CDR1 SGDLS, CDR2 YYNGEE. The germline V and J ends were trimmed by 5 bases and 4 bases, with 21 bases remaining between them. DNA for the CDR3: TGTGCCAGCAGTTCGACCCCATGGACAGCGAGCTATGGCTACACCTTC. Translation gives CASSSTPWTASYGYTF.

This clone was seen at least ten times. This chain connects TRBV6-4 to TRBJ2-3; D possibly corresponds to TRBD1 (5 bases). The germline V gene has CDR1 MRHNA and CDR2 SNTAGT. The CDR3 contains 13 residues. Trimming took 3 bases from V and 1 from J, leaving 5 bases between them. CDR3 in DNA: TGTGCCAGCAGTGAAGGGGGCACAGATACGCAGTATTTT. It yields the protein CASSEGGTDTQYF.

V gene TRBV6-4 combines with J gene TRBJ2-7, with TRBD2 matching 8 bases. CDR1 and CDR2 (germline): MRHNA, SNTAGT. The CDR3 contains 20 residues. Trimming removed 6 bases from V and 2 bases from J; junction bases left unmatched: 24. Here the CDR3 reads CASREALLGAGEREPYEQYF. The CDR3, as DNA: TGTGCCAGCAGGGAGGCGCTTTTGGGAGCGGGAGAGAGGGAACCCTACGAGCAGTACTTC.

The J gene is TRBJ1-1, the V gene TRBV5-3; TRBD1 is a possible D gene (6 bases). TRBV5-3 is noted as an ORF with a role that remains uncertain. With 7 bases removed from V and 8 bases from J, the gap between germline ends came to 18 bases. This CDR3 comprises 13 residues. The DNA for the CDR3 is TGTGCCAGAGGTATCGGGGGGCGAGTAGAAGCTTTCTTT. Residues: CARGIGGRVEAFF.

V is TRBV6-5 and J is TRBJ2-5; 7 bases match TRBD1. CDR1 is MNHEY, CDR2 SVGAGI, per germline. Unmatched junction bases numbered 8, after V lost 6 bases and J lost 4 bases. CDR3 length: 14 amino acids. This chain's CDR3 is CASRQTGSVETQYF. Written as DNA, the CDR3 is TGTGCCAGCAGACAGACAGGGTCGGTAGAGACCCAGTACTTC.

This chain connects TRBV28 to TRBJ2-7, with 7 bases identical to TRBD1. Per germline, CDR1 MDHEN and CDR2 SYDVKM. The CDR3 runs to 16 residues. V was pared by 5 bases and J by 1 base, with 11 bases of the junction left unmatched. CDR3 sequence reads: CASSLRRDSRSYEQYF. The CDR3 nucleotides read TGTGCCAGCAGTCTACGCCGGGACAGTCGATCCTACGAGCAGTACTTC.

The J gene is TRBJ1-3, the V gene TRBV7-3, with D perhaps matching TRBD1 (5 bases). The CDR3 spans 15 residues. The V and J ends lost 2 bases and 1 base respectively, with 9 bases between them. From germline, CDR1 is SGHTA and CDR2 FQGTGA. The CDR3 reads CASSLLAGSGNTIYF. CDR3 bases: TGTGCCAGCAGCTTATTGGCAGGGTCTGGAAACACCATATATTTT.

DNA of the CDR3: TGCACCAGCAGTTGGGCCAACGTCCTGACTTTC. Protein product: CTSSWANVLTF. V and J are TRBV1 and TRBJ2-6. TRBV1 is designated a pseudogene. The CDR3 sequence is 11 residues long.

The sample holds many counts of this clone. The chain combines TRBV19 with TRBJ1-1; no clear D. This CDR3 has 15 amino acids. CDR1 and CDR2 (germline): LNHDA, SQIVND (reference sequence). V was trimmed by 4 bases and J by 5 bases, leaving 17 bases between them. In DNA form, the CDR3 reads TGTGCCAGTAGTACCTTCCCGGACGGAGGGACTGAAGCTTTCTTT. Its protein product is CASSTFPDGGTEAFF.

V gene TRBV11-2 combines with J gene TRBJ2-3, with 12 bases aligning to TRBD2. The CDR3 sequence is 15 residues long. J gave up 5 bases and V 5 bases, and 5 bases lay outside the gene matches. Germline CDR1 is SGHAT and CDR2 is FQNNGV. CDR3 amino acids: CASSPPLAGGDTQYF. The CDR3 nucleotides are TGTGCCAGCAGCCCCCCACTAGCGGGAGGAGATACGCAGTATTTT.

This clone was seen a handful of times. The chain uses TRBV5-1 and TRBJ2-7, with D maybe TRBD2 (6 bases). Germline V gene data show CDR1 as SGHRS and CDR2 as YFSETQ. The CDR3 runs to 15 residues. The ends were cut back, 0 bases at V and 8 bases at J, with 18 bases in the middle. This CDR3 is CASSLDGAGGLQQYF. CDR3 in DNA: TGCGCCAGCAGCTTGGACGGGGCTGGGGGGTTGCAGCAGTACTTC.

The J gene is TRBJ1-1, the V gene TRBV5-6; the D is unclear. This CDR3 spans 12 amino acids. V was trimmed by 4 bases and J by 11 bases, leaving 15 bases between them. Germline values: CDR1 SGHDT, CDR2 YYEEEE. The CDR3: CASSRYTGSAFF. The CDR3 nucleotides are TGTGCCAGCAGCCGTTATACGGGTTCGGCTTTCTTT.